This T cell receptor beta chain originates from a study of control samples from healthy donors and cancer patients. Assay used: immunoSEQ multiplex PCR; TCRdb lists only in-frame clones, some missing. The sample has 170,000 or so clones; around 90% are singletons. CDR3 length: 17 residues. The germline V gene encodes CDR1 KGHDR and CDR2 SFDVKD. Trimming removed 12 bases at V and 2 bases at J, with 25 bases between. Material for sequencing was blood. This receptor was taken from a woman aged 40-49 years in good health. The V and J genes are TRBV24-1 and TRBJ2-1; D possibly matches TRBD1 or TRBD2 (5 bases each). The CDR3, as DNA: TGTGCCGGGGGTATGGGAATTGGGATCGGCCCCTACAATGAGCAGTTCTTC. Translated: CAGGMGIGIGPYNEQFF.